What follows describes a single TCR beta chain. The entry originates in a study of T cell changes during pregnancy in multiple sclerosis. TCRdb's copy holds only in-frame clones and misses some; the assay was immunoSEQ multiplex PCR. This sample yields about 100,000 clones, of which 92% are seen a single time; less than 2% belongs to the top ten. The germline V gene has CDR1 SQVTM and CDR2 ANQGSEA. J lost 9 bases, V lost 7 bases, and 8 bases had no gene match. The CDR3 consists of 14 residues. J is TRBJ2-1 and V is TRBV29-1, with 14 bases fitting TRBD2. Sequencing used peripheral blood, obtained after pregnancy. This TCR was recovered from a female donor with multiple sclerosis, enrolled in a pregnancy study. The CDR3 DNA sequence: TGCAGCGCAGGGGGACTAGCGGGAGTTGGTGAGCAGTTCTTC. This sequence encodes CSAGGLAGVGEQFF.